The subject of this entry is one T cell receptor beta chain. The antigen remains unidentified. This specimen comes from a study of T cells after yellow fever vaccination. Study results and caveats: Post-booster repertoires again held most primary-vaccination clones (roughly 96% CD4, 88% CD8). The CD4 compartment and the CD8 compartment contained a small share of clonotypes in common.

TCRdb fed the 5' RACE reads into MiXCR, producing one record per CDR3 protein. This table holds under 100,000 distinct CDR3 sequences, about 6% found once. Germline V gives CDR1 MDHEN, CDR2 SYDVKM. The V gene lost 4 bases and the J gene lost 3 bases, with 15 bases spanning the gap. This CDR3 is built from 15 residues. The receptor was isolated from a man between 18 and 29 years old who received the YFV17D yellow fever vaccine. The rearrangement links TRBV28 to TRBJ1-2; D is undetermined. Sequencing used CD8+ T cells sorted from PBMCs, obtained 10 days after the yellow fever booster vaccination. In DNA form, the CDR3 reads TGTGCCAGCAGTTCCCCGGCCAGCGTAGACTATGGCTACACCTTC. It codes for CASSSPASVDYGYTF.